These 20 T cell receptor beta chains came from one sample sequenced in a study of siplizumab effects on memory and regulatory T cells (dated by TCRdb to about 2019). Libraries were made using the immunoSEQ multiplex PCR assay. This is the immuneACCESS table as TCRdb keeps it, with only in-frame sequences that have V and J called. A part of the clones is gone; compared with another copy, unresolved V genes explain less than half, and the rest is unexplained. The sample yields tens of thousands of clones; just over 90% were counted once. About two fifths of the sample is taken by the ten largest. Sample: CD8+ T cells sorted from blood. The receptors stem from a human donor in good health.

In nucleotides, the CDR3 is TGTGCCAGCGGTCCGTTTGGGACAGCCTTTAATGAAAAACTGTTTTTT. Protein sequence: CASGPFGTAFNEKLFF. This chain connects TRBV11-2 to TRBJ1-4; TRBD1 aligns across 7 bases. The junction had 13 bases not matched to a gene; V was cut back by 8 bases and J by 4 bases. The CDR3 length is 16 residues. Germline V gene lookup returns CDR1 SGHAT and CDR2 FQNNGV.

V and J are TRBV27 and TRBJ2-2; perhaps D is TRBD1 or TRBD2 (5 bases each). Germline-derived CDR1 and CDR2 are MNHEY and SMNVEV (reference sequence). V dropped 1 base and J dropped 0 bases, with 6 bases sitting between them. This CDR3 comprises 15 residues. CDR3 bases: TGTGCCAGCAGTTTATGGGACGCGAACACCGGGGAGCTGTTTTTT. This sequence encodes CASSLWDANTGELFF.

CDR3 DNA sequence: TGTGCCAGGGGACAGAGAACAGATACGCAGTATTTT. Encoded protein: CARGQRTDTQYF. The rearrangement uses TRBV6-4 and TRBJ2-3; 7 positions match TRBD1. Germline V gives CDR1 MRHNA, CDR2 SNTAGT. The CDR3 totals 12 residues. The trim removed 9 bases at V and 3 bases at J, leaving 3 bases unmatched.

This chain links TRBV15 with TRBJ2-1; 7 nucleotides align to TRBD2. The germline gives CDR1 LNHNV, CDR2 YYDKDF (reference sequence). Germline trimming cut 8 bases from V and 9 bases from J; bases unmatched to any gene: 7. The CDR3 loop spans 12 amino acids. For the CDR3, the DNA is TGTGCCACCCAAACTAGCGAAGGTGAGCAGTTCTTC. It specifies CATQTSEGEQFF.

The chain couples TRBV9 to TRBJ2-2; 10 bases line up with TRBD2. Germline V CDR1 and CDR2: SGDLS, YYNGEE. This CDR3 spans 18 amino acids. The V segment lost 3 bases and the J segment 7 bases; nucleotides outside the gene matches: 15. CDR3 protein: CASSDPLGTSVLGGELFF. The CDR3 nucleotides read TGTGCCAGCAGCGACCCTCTTGGGACTAGCGTTTTAGGCGGGGAGCTGTTTTTT.

This chain joins TRBV30 and TRBJ2-7; 7 bases line up with TRBD2. There are 13 residues in the CDR3. V was pared by 4 bases and J by 1 base, with 4 bases of the junction left unmatched. Germline V gene sequence: CDR1 GTSNPN, CDR2 SVGIG (reference sequence). CDR3 sequence reads: CAWNQRDSYEQYF. The CDR3, as DNA: TGTGCCTGGAACCAGCGGGATTCCTACGAGCAGTACTTC.

This chain uses TRBV28 with TRBJ2-7; maybe TRBD1 (5 bases). The V and J ends lost 8 bases and 2 bases respectively, with 22 bases between them. The CDR3 covers 16 residues. CDR1 is MDHEN and CDR2 is SYDVKM in the germline V gene. The CDR3 region has the DNA TGTGCCAGCGGGCACAGGAACACCTATGTTGCCTACGAGCAGTACTTC. Protein: CASGHRNTYVAYEQYF.

This chain joins TRBV6-5 and TRBJ2-7, with D possibly being TRBD1 (7 bases). In germline, CDR1 is MNHEY, CDR2 SVGAGI. V was shortened by 7 bases and J by 7 bases, with 14 bases between the two germline ends. The CDR3 length is 12 residues. The CDR3 sequence is CASKNPGGEQYF. CDR3 coding DNA: TGTGCCAGCAAAAACCCAGGGGGGGAGCAGTACTTC.

The CDR3 sequence is CASSPGYSNQPQHF. CDR3 nucleotide sequence: TGTGCCAGCAGCCCAGGGTATAGCAATCAGCCCCAGCATTTT. The V gene is TRBV27, the J gene TRBJ1-5; a possible D gene is TRBD1 (5 bases). This CDR3 has 14 amino acids. Trimming stripped 6 bases from V and 0 bases from J, with 9 bases between. Germline loops: CDR1 MNHEY, CDR2 SMNVEV (reference sequence).

CDR3 sequence reads: CATRGLAGVPDTQYF. The CDR3 DNA is TGTGCCACCCGGGGACTAGCGGGAGTGCCAGATACGCAGTATTTT. The genes are TRBV19 and TRBJ2-3, with 14 bases lining up with TRBD2. The germline V gene has CDR1 LNHDA and CDR2 SQIVND (reference sequence). The CDR3 is 15 residues long. The trim removed 10 bases at V and 4 bases at J, leaving 7 bases unmatched.

The chain recombines TRBV5-6 with TRBJ2-1; 10 nucleotides match TRBD1. The CDR3 loop spans 15 amino acids. The ends lost 4 bases at V and 8 bases at J; junction bases unmatched: 9. Germline V gene data show CDR1 as SGHDT and CDR2 as YYEEEE. The DNA for the CDR3 is TGTGCCAGCAGCCCCACGGGACAGGGGCGATATGAGCAGTTCTTC. Amino acids: CASSPTGQGRYEQFF.

Turning to this clone: An end of the junction does not agree with germline; a read error may underlie this. The chain joins TRBV19 to TRBJ2-1; 15 nucleotides align to TRBD2. The CDR3 runs to 16 residues. The V gene's germline CDR1 is LNHDA and CDR2 SQIVND (reference sequence). CDR3 in DNA: TGTGCCAGTAGCATAGGACTAGCGGGAGGGCCTGTTGAGCAGTTCTTC. Encoded protein: CASSIGLAGGPVEQFF. The complete variable domain, with remaining parts taken from reference TRBV19 and TRBJ2-1, reads DGGITQSPKYLFRKEGQNVTLSCEQNLNHDAMYWYRQDPGQGLRLIYYSQIVNDFQKGDIAEGYSVSREKKESFPLTVTSAQKNPTAFYLCASSIGLAGGPVEQFFGPGTRLTVL.

The chain employs TRBV27 and TRBJ2-1, with D uncertain. In germline, CDR1 is MNHEY, CDR2 SMNVEV (reference sequence). The CDR3 is made up of 12 amino acids. V was shortened by 0 bases and J by 7 bases, with 4 bases between the two germline ends. CDR3 sequence reads: CASSLSLNEQFF. The CDR3 nucleotides are TGTGCCAGCAGTTTATCGTTAAATGAGCAGTTCTTC.

This clone was observed a single time. The V call is TRBV6-5, the J call TRBJ1-1, with D possibly being TRBD1 (6 bases). Germline CDR1 reads MNHEY; CDR2 reads SVGAGI. The CDR3 extends over 13 amino acids. The V end was cut by 6 bases, the J end by 5 bases, with 13 bases between. The CDR3 coding sequence is TGTGCCAGCAGAGCAGGGGTAATAACTGAAGCTTTCTTT. This encodes CASRAGVITEAFF.

The genes are TRBV7-9 and TRBJ2-1; D unresolved. V shed 5 bases and J shed 5 bases, with 10 bases lying between them. CDR1 is SEHNR and CDR2 is FQNEAQ in the germline V gene (reference sequence). The CDR3 totals 13 residues. This CDR3 reads CASSHTLNNEQFF. CDR3 coding DNA: TGTGCCAGCAGCCACACACTGAACAATGAGCAGTTCTTC.

The chain couples TRBV11-1 to TRBJ2-1; 8 nucleotides align to TRBD2. The CDR3 covers 16 residues. Looked up from germline, CDR1 is SGHAT and CDR2 is FQDESV (reference sequence). The V segment lost 0 bases and the J segment 3 bases; nucleotides outside the gene matches: 4. The chain's CDR3 is CASSLAFSGVYNEQFF. The CDR3 DNA reads as TGTGCCAGCAGCTTAGCGTTTAGCGGGGTCTACAATGAGCAGTTCTTC.

V and J are TRBV6-5 and TRBJ1-5, with TRBD1 matching over 9 bases. After removal of 2 bases from V and 4 bases from J, the junction contained 0 bases not matched to a gene. Per germline, CDR1 MNHEY and CDR2 SVGAGI. CDR3 length equals 14 residues. The CDR3 region has the DNA TGTGCCAGCAGTTACGGGACAGGGAATCAGCCCCAGCATTTT. As protein: CASSYGTGNQPQHF.

This rearrangement joins TRBV19 to TRBJ1-1; D gene unclear. Germline values: CDR1 LNHDA, CDR2 SQIVND (reference sequence). CDR3 length: 12 amino acids. Trimming removed 4 bases from V and 7 bases from J, with 10 bases in between. The CDR3 sequence is CASSTYVGEAFF. In nucleotides, the CDR3 is TGTGCCAGTAGTACCTACGTGGGTGAAGCTTTCTTT.

This chain connects TRBV29-1 to TRBJ2-1; D might be TRBD1 or TRBD2, each matching 5 bases. Trimming took 5 bases from V and 4 from J, leaving 12 bases between them. CDR3 length: 13 amino acids. CDR1 and CDR2 from the germline V gene are SQVTM and ANQGSEA. The CDR3 is CSVFPGRYNEQFF. The CDR3 nucleotides read TGCAGCGTTTTCCCGGGGCGTTACAATGAGCAGTTCTTC.

The chain couples TRBV28 to TRBJ2-3; D may be TRBD1 (5 bases). The V end lost 3 bases, the J end lost 2 bases, and 15 bases lay between the germline ends. Germline CDR1 is MDHEN and CDR2 is SYDVKM. CDR3 length: 16 residues. The CDR3 protein is CASSFGWGGSTDTQYF. The CDR3 region has the DNA TGTGCCAGCAGTTTTGGGTGGGGCGGTTCCACAGATACGCAGTATTTT. The complete variable domain, with remaining parts taken from reference TRBV28 and TRBJ2-3, reads DVKVTQSSRYLVKRTGEKVFLECVQDMDHENMFWYRQDPGLGLRLIYFSYDVKMKEKGDIPEGYSVSREKKERFSLILESASTNQTSMYLCASSFGWGGSTDTQYFGPGTRLTVL.